Sequencing of this T cell receptor beta chain was carried out in a study of shared clonotypes between healthy human individuals. Germline loops: CDR1 MGHRA, CDR2 YSYEKL. This CDR3 contains 19 residues. V lost 3 bases, J lost 5 bases, and 18 bases stayed unmatched. Method: immunoSEQ multiplex PCR; TCRdb's copy keeps in-frame clones and lacks some. The sample carries about 2 million clones, 85% to 95% recorded once. The sequence derives from a man in his late teens or twenties in good health. Sequenced sample: naive CD4+ T cells sorted from blood. Subset: CD45RA+ positively selected. This chain links TRBV4-1 with TRBJ2-7; 11 bases map to TRBD1. The CDR3 region is CASSQFQVLGQGASNEQYF. The CDR3 bases are TGCGCCAGCAGCCAGTTTCAAGTCTTAGGACAGGGGGCGTCGAACGAGCAGTACTTC.